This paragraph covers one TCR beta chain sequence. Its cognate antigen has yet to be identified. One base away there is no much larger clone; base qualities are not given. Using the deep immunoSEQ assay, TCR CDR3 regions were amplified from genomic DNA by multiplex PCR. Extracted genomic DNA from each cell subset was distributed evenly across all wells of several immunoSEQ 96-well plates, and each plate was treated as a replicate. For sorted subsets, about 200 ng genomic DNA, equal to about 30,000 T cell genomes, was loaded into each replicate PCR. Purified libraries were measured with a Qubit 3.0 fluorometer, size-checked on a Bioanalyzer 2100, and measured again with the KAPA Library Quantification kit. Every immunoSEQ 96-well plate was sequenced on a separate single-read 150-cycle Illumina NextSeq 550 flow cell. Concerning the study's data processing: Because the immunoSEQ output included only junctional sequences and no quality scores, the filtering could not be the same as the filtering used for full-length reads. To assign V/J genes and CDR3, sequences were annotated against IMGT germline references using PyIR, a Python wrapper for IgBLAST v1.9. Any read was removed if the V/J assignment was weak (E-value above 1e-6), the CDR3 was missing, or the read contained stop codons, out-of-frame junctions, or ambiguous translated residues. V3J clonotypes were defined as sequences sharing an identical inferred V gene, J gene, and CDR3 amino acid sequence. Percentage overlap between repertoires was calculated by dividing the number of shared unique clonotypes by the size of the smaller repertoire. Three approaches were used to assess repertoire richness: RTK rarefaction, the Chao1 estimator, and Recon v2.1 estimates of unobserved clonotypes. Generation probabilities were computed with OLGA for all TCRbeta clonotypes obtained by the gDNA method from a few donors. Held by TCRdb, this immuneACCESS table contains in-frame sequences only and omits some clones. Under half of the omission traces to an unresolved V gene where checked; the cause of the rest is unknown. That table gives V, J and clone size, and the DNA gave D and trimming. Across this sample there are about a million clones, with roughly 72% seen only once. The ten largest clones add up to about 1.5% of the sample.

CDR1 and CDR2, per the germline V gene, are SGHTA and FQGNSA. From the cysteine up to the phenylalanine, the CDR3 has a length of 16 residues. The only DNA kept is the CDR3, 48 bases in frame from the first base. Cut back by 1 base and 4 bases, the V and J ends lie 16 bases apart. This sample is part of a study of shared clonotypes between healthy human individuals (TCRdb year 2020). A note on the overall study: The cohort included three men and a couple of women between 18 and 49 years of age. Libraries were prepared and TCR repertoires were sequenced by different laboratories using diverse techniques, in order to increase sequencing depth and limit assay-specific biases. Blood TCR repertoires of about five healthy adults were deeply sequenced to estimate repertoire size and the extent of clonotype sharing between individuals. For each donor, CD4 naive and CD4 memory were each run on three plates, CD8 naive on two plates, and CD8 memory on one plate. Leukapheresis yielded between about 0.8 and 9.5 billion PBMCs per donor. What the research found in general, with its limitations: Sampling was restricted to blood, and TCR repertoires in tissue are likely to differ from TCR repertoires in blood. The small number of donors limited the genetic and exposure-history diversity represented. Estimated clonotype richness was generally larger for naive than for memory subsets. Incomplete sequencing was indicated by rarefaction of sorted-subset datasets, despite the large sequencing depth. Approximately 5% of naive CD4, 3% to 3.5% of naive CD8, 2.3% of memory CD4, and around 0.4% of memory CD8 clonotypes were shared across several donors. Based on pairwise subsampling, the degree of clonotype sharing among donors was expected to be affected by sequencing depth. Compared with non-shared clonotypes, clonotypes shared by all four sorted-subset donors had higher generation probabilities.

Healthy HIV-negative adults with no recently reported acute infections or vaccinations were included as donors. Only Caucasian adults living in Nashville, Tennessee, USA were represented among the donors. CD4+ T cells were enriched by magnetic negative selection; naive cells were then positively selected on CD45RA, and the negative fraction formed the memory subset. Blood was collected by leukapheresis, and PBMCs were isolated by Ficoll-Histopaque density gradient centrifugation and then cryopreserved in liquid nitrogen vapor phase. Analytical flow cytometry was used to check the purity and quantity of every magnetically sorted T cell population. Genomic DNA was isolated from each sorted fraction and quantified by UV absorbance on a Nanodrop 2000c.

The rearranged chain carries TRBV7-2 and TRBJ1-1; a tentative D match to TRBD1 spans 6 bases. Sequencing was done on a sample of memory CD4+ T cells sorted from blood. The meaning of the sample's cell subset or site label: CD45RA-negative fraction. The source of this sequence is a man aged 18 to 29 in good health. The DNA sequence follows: TGTGCCAGCAGCTTAGTAAGTTGGGTACAGGGCACTGAAGCTTTCTTT. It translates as CASSLVSWVQGTEAFF. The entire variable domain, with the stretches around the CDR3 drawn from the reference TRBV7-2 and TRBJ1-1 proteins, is GAGVSQSPSNKVTEKGKDVELRCDPISGHTALYWYRQSLGQGLEFLIYFQGNSAPDKSGLPSDRFSAERTGGSVSTLTIQRTQQEDSAVYLCASSLVSWVQGTEAFFGQGTRLTVV.